The 30 T cell receptor beta chains reported below all come from one sample, sequenced in a study of control samples from healthy donors and cancer patients. Measured with immunoSEQ multiplex PCR; TCRdb has only the in-frame clones, and not every one. The sample shows 90,000 to 130,000 clones, roughly 90% of them seen only once. Input material: PBMCs. The receptors here all came from a woman in her fifties or sixties with lung cancer.

This clone was detected once. The V call is TRBV18, the J call TRBJ2-1; 8 bases fit TRBD2. This CDR3 is 17 amino acids long. Trimming cost V 1 base and J 2 bases; bases outside gene matches: 7. Germline lookup yields CDR1 KGHSH and CDR2 LQKENI. For the CDR3, the DNA is TGTGCCAGCTCACCACAAAGTAGCGGGGTAACCTACAATGAGCAGTTCTTC. Translation gives CASSPQSSGVTYNEQFF.

This clone has only a few counts. This chain connects TRBV2 to TRBJ1-1; weak D call: TRBD1 (5 bases). This CDR3 comprises 14 residues. V lost 5 bases and J lost 0, with 10 bases in between. The germline gives CDR1 SNHLY, CDR2 FYNNEI. CDR3 coding DNA: TGTGCCAGCAGTTTAAGACAGATGAACACTGAAGCTTTCTTT. Protein sequence: CASSLRQMNTEAFF.

The chain recombines TRBV3-1 (or the pseudogene TRBV3-2) with TRBJ2-5; perhaps TRBD1 as D (6 bases). The V end was cut by 7 bases, the J end by 2 bases, with 11 bases between. The CDR3 has 13 residues. Germline lookup yields CDR1 LGHDT and CDR2 YNNKEL (reference sequence). CDR3 bases: TGTGCCAGCAACAGGGCGACTCAAGAGACCCAGTACTTC. Protein: CASNRATQETQYF.

CDR3 in amino acids: CASSLGQPGRAYEQYF. CDR3 nucleotide sequence: TGTGCCAGCAGCTTAGGCCAACCGGGCAGGGCATACGAGCAGTACTTC. This rearrangement joins TRBV11-2 to TRBJ2-7; a weak D match, TRBD1 (5 bases). The ends were cut back, 1 base at V and 4 bases at J, with 17 bases in the middle. The CDR3 sequence is 16 residues long. Germline V gene sequence: CDR1 SGHAT, CDR2 FQNNGV.

This chain links TRBV18 with TRBJ1-1; maybe TRBD1 (6 bases). The V and J ends lost 3 bases and 6 bases respectively, with 17 bases between them. The CDR3 is 15 amino acids. Germline CDR1 reads KGHSH; CDR2 reads LQKENI. Here the CDR3 DNA reads TGTGCCAGCTCACCTCTGGGACACAACGAGGCTGAAGCTTTCTTT. Amino acid sequence: CASSPLGHNEAEAFF.

The CDR3 spells CASSSGQGPGPLYGYTF. CDR3 DNA sequence: TGCGCCAGCAGCTCCGGACAGGGGCCTGGGCCCCTTTATGGCTACACCTTC. The chain joins TRBV5-1 to TRBJ1-2; 9 bases are a match to TRBD1. This CDR3 has 17 amino acids. Unmatched junction bases numbered 14, after V lost 3 bases and J lost 5 bases. CDR1 and CDR2 (germline): SGHRS, YFSETQ.

A remark on this clone: One junction end does not reproduce the germline sequence, and a read error may be involved. V is TRBV27 and J is TRBJ1-2; perhaps TRBD1 as D (6 bases). CDR1 is MNHEY and CDR2 is SMNVEV in the germline V gene (reference sequence). CDR3 length equals 14 residues. The CDR3 nucleotides are TGTGCCAGCAGTATATCACAGGGAGGGTATGGCTACACCTTC. Translating gives CASSISQGGYGYTF.

The V and J genes are TRBV6-5 and TRBJ2-1; tentative D call: TRBD2 (5 bases). CDR1 is MNHEY and CDR2 is SVGAGI in the germline V gene. This CDR3 spans 16 amino acids. V was cut by 4 bases and J by 0 bases, with 13 bases left in between. The CDR3 loop reads CASSSASEGSYNEQFF. CDR3 sequence (DNA): TGTGCCAGCAGTTCTGCCTCCGAGGGCTCCTACAATGAGCAGTTCTTC.

This clone was counted only a few times. The chain links TRBV5-8 to TRBJ2-3; unclear D gene. From germline, CDR1 is SGHTS and CDR2 YDEGEE. The CDR3 runs to 13 residues. V shed 4 bases and J shed 6 bases, with 12 bases lying between them. The chain's CDR3 is CASSPRLGDTQYF. The CDR3 bases are TGTGCCAGCAGCCCTAGGCTAGGGGATACGCAGTATTTT. The variable domain in full, with the rest retrieved from reference TRBV5-8 and TRBJ2-3, is EAGVTQSPTHLIKTRGQQATLRCSPISGHTSVYWYQQALGLGLQFLLWYDEGEERNRGNFPPRFSGRQFPNYSSELNVNALELEDSALYLCASSPRLGDTQYFGPGTRLTVL.

The rearrangement uses TRBV7-2 and TRBJ2-1; 9 nucleotides agree with TRBD2. V shed 6 bases, J shed 6 bases, and the junction held 9 bases outside the gene matches. Germline CDR1 and CDR2: SGHTA and FQGNSA. CDR3 length: 15 residues. The chain's CDR3 is CASRLRAGGGNEQFF. CDR3 sequence (DNA): TGTGCCAGCAGATTAAGAGCGGGAGGAGGCAATGAGCAGTTCTTC.

The rearrangement links TRBV18 to TRBJ1-4; 8 nucleotides match TRBD1. V was clipped by 3 bases and J by 6 bases; unmatched bases: 3. Germline loops: CDR1 KGHSH, CDR2 LQKENI. The CDR3 runs to 14 residues. The CDR3 DNA reads as TGTGCCAGCTCACCTTTGACAGGGGATGAAAAACTGTTTTTT. This gives the protein CASSPLTGDEKLFF.

This sequence joins TRBV5-1 and TRBJ1-4; 8 nucleotides agree with TRBD1. Looked up from germline, CDR1 is SGHRS and CDR2 is YFSETQ. The CDR3 loop spans 14 amino acids. V was clipped by 7 bases and J by 7 bases; unmatched bases: 9. This CDR3 reads CASGSTGGSEKLFF. Here the CDR3 DNA reads TGCGCCAGCGGATCTACAGGGGGTAGTGAAAAACTGTTTTTT.

The rearrangement uses TRBV7-9 and TRBJ2-1; tentatively, D is TRBD1 or TRBD2 (5 bases each). CDR3 length: 15 amino acids. Trimming pared 0 bases from V and 0 bases from J, leaving 6 bases between. CDR1 is SEHNR, CDR2 FQNEAQ, per germline (reference sequence). Here the CDR3 DNA reads TGTGCCAGCAGCTTAGCGGGGGTCTCCTACAATGAGCAGTTCTTC. The encoded protein is CASSLAGVSYNEQFF.

This chain links TRBV15 with TRBJ2-5; the D call may be TRBD1 or TRBD2 (6 bases each). This CDR3 has 15 residues. Trimming stripped 0 bases from V and 5 bases from J, with 13 bases between. Germline CDR1 is LNHNV and CDR2 is YYDKDF (reference sequence). This chain's CDR3 is CATSRDLGGSETQYF. The CDR3 DNA reads as TGTGCCACCAGCAGAGATTTGGGGGGCTCCGAGACCCAGTACTTC.

The chain is built from TRBV3-1 (or the pseudogene TRBV3-2) and TRBJ2-5, with D possibly TRBD2 on 6 matching bases. V lost 4 bases to trimming and J lost 7 bases, with 13 bases between them. CDR1 is LGHDT, CDR2 YNNKEL, per germline (reference sequence). The CDR3 length is 13 residues. In nucleotides, the CDR3 is TGTGCCAGCAGCCTGGAGGGATTAGGGACCCAGTACTTC. Its protein product is CASSLEGLGTQYF.

This chain links TRBV6-2 or TRBV6-3 with TRBJ2-1; 10 positions agree with TRBD1. Germline trimming cut 3 bases from V and 12 bases from J; bases unmatched to any gene: 8. CDR1 and CDR2 (germline): MNHEY, SVGEGT. The length of the CDR3 is 14 residues. The chain's CDR3 is CASSYGTGESRQFF. Here the CDR3 DNA reads TGTGCCAGCAGTTATGGGACAGGGGAGAGTCGGCAGTTCTTC.

This sequence joins TRBV5-1 and TRBJ1-2; D gene unclear. From germline, CDR1 is SGHRS and CDR2 YFSETQ. Trimming removed 0 bases at V and 8 bases at J, with 11 bases between. The CDR3 runs to 13 residues. The CDR3 loop is CASSLGGSGGYTF. The CDR3 DNA reads as TGCGCCAGCAGCTTGGGCGGAAGTGGGGGCTACACCTTC.

A word on this clone: In the same sample, other DNA sequences code for this CDR3. This chain uses TRBV28 with TRBJ1-2; D ambiguous. This CDR3 spans 12 amino acids. The germline CDR1 and CDR2 sequences are MDHEN and SYDVKM. V was trimmed by 5 bases and J by 3 bases, leaving 7 bases between them. The CDR3 DNA reads TGTGCCAGCAGTCCCCTTGACTATGGCTACACCTTC. It translates to CASSPLDYGYTF.

The rearrangement uses TRBV28 and TRBJ1-1, with D uncertain. The V and J ends lost 6 bases and 5 bases respectively, with 19 bases between them. Germline CDR1 is MDHEN and CDR2 is SYDVKM. The CDR3 contains 15 residues. CDR3 in DNA: TGTGCCAGCAGGCCCCGTACGGCCCTGGGGACTGAAGCTTTCTTT. The encoded protein is CASRPRTALGTEAFF.

This clone was picked up one time. V and J are TRBV7-9 and TRBJ1-1, with D tentatively TRBD1 (5 bases). Germline loops: CDR1 SEHNR, CDR2 FQNEAQ (reference sequence). The ends were cut back, 7 bases at V and 6 bases at J, with 18 bases in the middle. The CDR3 has 14 amino acids. CDR3 region: CASTPTGGSSEAFF. The CDR3 region has the DNA TGTGCCAGCACCCCCACCGGGGGGTCCTCTGAAGCTTTCTTT.

This chain connects TRBV6-6 to TRBJ1-3; D gene unclear. V was pared by 5 bases and J by 3 bases, with 20 bases between. This CDR3 is 17 amino acids long. The V gene's germline CDR1 is MNHNY and CDR2 SVGAGI (reference sequence). The CDR3 DNA reads TGTGCCAGCAGTCGAAGCTACTCGACGGATGTTGGAAACACCATATATTTT. Protein sequence: CASSRSYSTDVGNTIYF.

Worth noting for this clone: A read error may produce the germline difference seen at one junction end. The rearrangement uses TRBV7-7 and TRBJ2-1, with 7 positions matching TRBD1. This CDR3 comprises 13 residues. Germline values: CDR1 SSHAT, CDR2 FNYEAQ (reference sequence). The CDR3 sequence: CASSFGQVNEQFF. In DNA, the CDR3 is TGTGCTAGCAGCTTTGGACAGGTGAATGAGCAGTTCTTC.

This sequence joins TRBV9 and TRBJ2-5, with 7 bases fitting TRBD1. Germline-derived CDR1 and CDR2 are SGDLS and YYNGEE. CDR3 length: 15 amino acids. Unmatched junction bases numbered 5, after V lost 0 bases and J lost 3 bases. CDR3 region: CASSVDFGTEETQYF. CDR3 DNA: TGTGCCAGCAGCGTAGACTTTGGGACAGAAGAGACCCAGTACTTC.

The chain uses TRBV7-9 and TRBJ2-3; TRBD2 agrees at 10 bases. Germline V gives CDR1 SEHNR, CDR2 FQNEAQ (reference sequence). This CDR3 region has 16 residues. Unmatched junction bases numbered 10, after V lost 5 bases and J lost 5 bases. The CDR3 DNA follows: TGTGCCAGCAGCCTTAGGACTAGCGGTGTGGGAGATACGCAGTATTTT. Its protein product is CASSLRTSGVGDTQYF. Drawing the rest from reference TRBV7-9 and TRBJ2-3, the complete variable domain is DTGVSQNPRHKITKRGQNVTFRCDPISEHNRLYWYRQTLGQGPEFLTYFQNEAQLEKSRLLSDRFSAERPKGSFSTLEIQRTEQGDSAMYLCASSLRTSGVGDTQYFGPGTRLTVL.

This clone appeared a single time. The chain carries TRBV6-5 and TRBJ2-2, with D possibly matching TRBD1 (5 bases). CDR1 is MNHEY and CDR2 is SVGAGI in the germline V gene. Trimming removed 7 bases from V and 1 base from J, with 13 bases in between. This CDR3 has 15 amino acids. The CDR3 nucleotides read TGTGCCAGCAAAGGGCAGGGCTTGAACACCGGGGAGCTGTTTTTT. Encoded protein: CASKGQGLNTGELFF.

V is TRBV6-5 and J is TRBJ1-6; D ambiguous. This CDR3 has 14 amino acids. V was shortened by 1 base and J by 7 bases, with 8 bases between the two germline ends. CDR1 MNHEY and CDR2 SVGAGI come from the germline V gene. In nucleotides, the CDR3 is TGTGCCAGCAGTTACTGGCTCCCCAATTCACCCCTCCACTTT. Translating gives CASSYWLPNSPLHF.

V and J are TRBV24-1 and TRBJ1-2, with D perhaps matching TRBD1 (5 bases). The CDR3 length is 15 residues. Germline V gene lookup returns CDR1 KGHDR and CDR2 SFDVKD. Trimming cost V 3 bases and J 3 bases, with 13 bases left between them. The CDR3 spells CATSDVARGDYGYTF. The CDR3 nucleotides are TGTGCCACCAGTGATGTCGCCCGAGGGGACTATGGCTACACCTTC.

The chain uses TRBV12-3 or TRBV12-4 and TRBJ1-2, with a weak D call TRBD1 (5 bases). Trimming removed 4 bases at V and 3 bases at J, with 6 bases between. CDR3 length: 12 residues. CDR3 loop: CASSSQDYGYTF. CDR3 nucleotide sequence: TGTGCCAGCAGTTCACAGGACTATGGCTACACCTTC.

The V and J genes are TRBV5-4 and TRBJ2-7; 8 nucleotides line up with TRBD1. The CDR3 covers 16 residues. V shed 5 bases and J 1 base; nucleotides not matched to a gene: 11. CDR1 is SGHNT, CDR2 YYREEE, per germline (reference sequence). The CDR3 reads CASRQSGGANSYEQYF. The CDR3 bases are TGTGCCAGCAGACAATCAGGGGGCGCAAATTCCTACGAGCAGTACTTC.

The chain is built from TRBV10-3 and TRBJ2-5; 13 bases map to TRBD2. Germline V gene data show CDR1 as ENHRY and CDR2 as SYGVKD. The CDR3 sequence is 17 residues long. Trimming took 3 bases from V and 3 from J; bases not matched to a gene: 7. The CDR3 coding sequence is TGTGCCATCAGTGACCAAGGACTAGCGGGAGCAGAAGAGACCCAGTACTTC. This encodes CAISDQGLAGAEETQYF.